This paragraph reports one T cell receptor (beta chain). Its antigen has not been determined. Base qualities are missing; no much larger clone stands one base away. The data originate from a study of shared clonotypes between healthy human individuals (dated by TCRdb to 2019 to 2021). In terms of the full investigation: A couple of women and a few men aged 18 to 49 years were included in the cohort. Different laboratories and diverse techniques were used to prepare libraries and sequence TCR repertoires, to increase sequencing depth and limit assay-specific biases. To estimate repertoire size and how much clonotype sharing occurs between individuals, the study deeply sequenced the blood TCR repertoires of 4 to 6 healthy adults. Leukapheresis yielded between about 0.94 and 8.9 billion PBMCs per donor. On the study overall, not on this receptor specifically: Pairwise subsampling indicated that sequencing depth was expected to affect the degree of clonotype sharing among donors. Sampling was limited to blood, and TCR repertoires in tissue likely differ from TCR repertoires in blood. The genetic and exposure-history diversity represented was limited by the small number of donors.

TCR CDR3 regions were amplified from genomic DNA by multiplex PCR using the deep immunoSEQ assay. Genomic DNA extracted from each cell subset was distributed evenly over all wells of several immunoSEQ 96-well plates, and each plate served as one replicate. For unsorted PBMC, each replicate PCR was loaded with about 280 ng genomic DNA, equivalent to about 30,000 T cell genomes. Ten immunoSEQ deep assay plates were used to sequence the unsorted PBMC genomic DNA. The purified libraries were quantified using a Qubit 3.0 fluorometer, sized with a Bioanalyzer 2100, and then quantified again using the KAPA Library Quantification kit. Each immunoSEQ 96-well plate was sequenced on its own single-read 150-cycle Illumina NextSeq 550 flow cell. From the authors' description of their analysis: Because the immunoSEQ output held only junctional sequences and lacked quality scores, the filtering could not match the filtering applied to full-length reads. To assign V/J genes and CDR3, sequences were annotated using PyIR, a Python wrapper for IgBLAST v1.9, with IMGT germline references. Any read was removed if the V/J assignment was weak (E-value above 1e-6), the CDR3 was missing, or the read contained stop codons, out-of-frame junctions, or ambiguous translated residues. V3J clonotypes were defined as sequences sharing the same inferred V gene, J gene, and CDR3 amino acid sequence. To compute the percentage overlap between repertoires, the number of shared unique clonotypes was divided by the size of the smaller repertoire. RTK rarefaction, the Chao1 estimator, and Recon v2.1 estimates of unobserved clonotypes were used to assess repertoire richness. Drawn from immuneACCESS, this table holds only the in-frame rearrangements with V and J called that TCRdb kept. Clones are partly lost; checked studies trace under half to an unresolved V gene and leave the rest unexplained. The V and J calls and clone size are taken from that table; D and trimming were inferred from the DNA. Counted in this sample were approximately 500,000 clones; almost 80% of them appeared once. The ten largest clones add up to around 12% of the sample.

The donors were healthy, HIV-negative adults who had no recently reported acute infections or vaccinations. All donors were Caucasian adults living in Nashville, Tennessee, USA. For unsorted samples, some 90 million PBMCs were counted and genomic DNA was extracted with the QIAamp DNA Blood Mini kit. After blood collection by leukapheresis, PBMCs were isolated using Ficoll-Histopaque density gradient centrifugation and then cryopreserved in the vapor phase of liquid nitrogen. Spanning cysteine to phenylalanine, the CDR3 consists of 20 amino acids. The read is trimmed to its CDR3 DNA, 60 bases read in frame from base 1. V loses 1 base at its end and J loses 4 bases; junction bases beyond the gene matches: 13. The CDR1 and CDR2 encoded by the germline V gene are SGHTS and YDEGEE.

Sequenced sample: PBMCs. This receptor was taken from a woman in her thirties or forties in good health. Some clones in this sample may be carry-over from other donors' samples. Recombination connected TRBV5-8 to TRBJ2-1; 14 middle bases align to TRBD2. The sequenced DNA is TGTGCCAGCAGCTTGAACCTGGGACTAGCGGGAGACCCGACGTACAATGAGCAGTTCTTC. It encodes CASSLNLGLAGDPTYNEQFF. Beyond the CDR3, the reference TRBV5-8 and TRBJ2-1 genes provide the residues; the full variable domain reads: EAGVTQSPTHLIKTRGQQATLRCSPISGHTSVYWYQQALGLGLQFLLWYDEGEERNRGNFPPRFSGRQFPNYSSELNVNALELEDSALYLCASSLNLGLAGDPTYNEQFFGPGTRLTVL.